One sample yielded the 26 T cell receptor beta chains listed below, sequenced in a study of CD8+ T cells in alopecia areata. cDNA serving as the sequencing template came from extracted, reverse transcribed RNA. Data came from immunoSEQ multiplex PCR; TCRdb stores just in-frame clones and leaves some out. Of about 160,000 clones listed, 50% to 70% are singletons. This sample's treatment: oral pan-JAK inhibitor, 5-10 mg twice daily. Here the sequenced sample was CD4+ T cells sorted from blood, taken at week 4, from a patient treated with tofacitinib. These receptors originate from a human donor with alopecia areata.

V gene TRBV7-2 combines with J gene TRBJ1-5, with no clear D. Germline CDR1 is SGHTA and CDR2 is FQGNSA. With 0 bases removed from V and 0 bases from J, the gap between germline ends came to 6 bases. This CDR3 spans 15 amino acids. CDR3 protein: CASSLARHSNQPQHF. CDR3 coding DNA: TGTGCCAGCAGCTTAGCCCGACATAGCAATCAGCCCCAGCATTTT.

This clone was counted a few times. The J gene is TRBJ1-1, the V gene TRBV6-4; no firm D call. The CDR3 is 13 amino acids. Germline V CDR1 and CDR2: MRHNA, SNTAGT. The V gene lost 2 bases and the J gene lost 5 bases, with 9 bases spanning the gap. CDR3 in amino acids: CASSDNVGTEAFF. As DNA, the CDR3 is TGTGCCAGCAGTGACAACGTAGGGACTGAAGCTTTCTTT.

This rearrangement joins TRBV18 to TRBJ1-6, with 11 bases that match TRBD1. Looked up from germline, CDR1 is KGHSH and CDR2 is LQKENI. The ends lost 3 bases at V and 10 bases at J; junction bases unmatched: 5. The CDR3 is 15 amino acids. CDR3 sequence (DNA): TGTGCCAGCTCACCGGGACAGGGGGTGGGGTCACCCCTCCACTTT. This sequence encodes CASSPGQGVGSPLHF.

CDR3 DNA: TGTGCCTGGAGGCCACGGGGCAATTCACCCCTCCACTTT. Translated: CAWRPRGNSPLHF. The chain joins TRBV30 to TRBJ1-6; weak D call: TRBD1 (5 bases). Per the germline V gene, CDR1 is GTSNPN and CDR2 is SVGIG (reference sequence). V was trimmed by 3 bases and J by 7 bases, leaving 10 bases between them. This CDR3 comprises 13 residues.

The chain joins TRBV2 to TRBJ2-3; D is possibly TRBD1 or TRBD2 (5 bases each). The CDR3 has 13 amino acids. V was trimmed by 7 bases and J by 1 base, leaving 9 bases between them. Germline values: CDR1 SNHLY, CDR2 FYNNEI. The CDR3, as DNA: TGTGCCAGCATGAGGGGCGGCACAGATACGCAGTATTTT. Translated: CASMRGGTDTQYF.

This rearrangement joins TRBV9 to TRBJ1-5; D not resolved. The CDR3 has 13 residues. Germline CDR1 reads SGDLS; CDR2 reads YYNGEE. V was shortened by 3 bases and J by 4 bases, with 8 bases between the two germline ends. The CDR3 sequence: CASSGPGNQPQHF. The CDR3, as DNA: TGTGCCAGCAGCGGTCCCGGGAATCAGCCCCAGCATTTT.

The chain employs TRBV2 and TRBJ2-3; TRBD1 might be the D (6 bases). Trimming removed 3 bases at V and 8 bases at J, with 9 bases between. The CDR3 is 12 amino acids. CDR1 SNHLY and CDR2 FYNNEI come from the germline V gene. The CDR3 DNA sequence: TGTGCCAGCAGTGACAGGGGTGGTACGCAGTATTTT. Translation gives CASSDRGGTQYF.

The table lists this clone with a few counts. V and J are TRBV10-3 and TRBJ2-5; D is possibly TRBD2 (6 bases). This CDR3 has 14 amino acids. The V gene lost 10 bases and the J gene lost 4 bases, with 19 bases spanning the gap. The germline V gene has CDR1 ENHRY and CDR2 SYGVKD. The CDR3 sequence is CATLNQAGGETQYF. CDR3 bases: TGTGCCACCCTGAACCAAGCCGGGGGAGAGACCCAGTACTTC.

This clone was seen only a few times. The V and J genes are TRBV18 and TRBJ2-5, with D unclear. This CDR3 comprises 12 residues. The germline CDR1 and CDR2 sequences are KGHSH and LQKENI. V was shortened by 0 bases and J by 5 bases, with 4 bases between the two germline ends. Written as DNA, the CDR3 is TGTGCCAGCTCACCACCGGATGAGACCCAGTACTTC. The encoded protein is CASSPPDETQYF.

The chain uses TRBV2 and TRBJ1-2; D perhaps matches TRBD1 (6 bases). The length of the CDR3 is 14 residues. Trimming took 3 bases from V and 5 from J, leaving 13 bases between them. The germline V gene has CDR1 SNHLY and CDR2 FYNNEI. CDR3 amino acids: CASSDQGQSYGYTF. The CDR3 nucleotides read TGTGCCAGCAGTGACCAAGGACAGTCATATGGCTACACCTTC. The full variable domain, with the rest looked up from reference TRBV2 and TRBJ1-2, is EPEVTQTPSHQVTQMGQEVILRCVPISNHLYFYWYRQILGQKVEFLVSFYNNEISEKSEIFDDQFSVERPDGSNFTLKIRSTKLEDSAMYFCASSDQGQSYGYTFGSGTRLTVV.

This clone has only a few counts. The chain joins TRBV7-8 to TRBJ2-1; the D gene is possibly TRBD2 (6 bases). CDR3 length equals 15 residues. The V end lost 5 bases, the J end lost 3 bases, and 14 bases lay between the germline ends. The germline V gene encodes CDR1 SGHVS and CDR2 FQNEAQ. The CDR3 reads CASSKQGGGYNEQFF. The CDR3 DNA reads as TGTGCCAGCAGCAAGCAGGGAGGTGGCTACAATGAGCAGTTCTTC.

This clone was observed a handful of times. This sequence joins TRBV14 and TRBJ2-1; no definite D call. The V gene lost 0 bases and the J gene lost 8 bases, with 11 bases spanning the gap. CDR1 and CDR2 (germline): SGHDN, FVKESK. CDR3 length equals 14 residues. The CDR3 nucleotides are TGTGCCAGCAGCCAAGAGAGGTACACTGATGAGCAGTTCTTC. It codes for CASSQERYTDEQFF.

The chain carries TRBV29-1 and TRBJ2-6; 10 positions match TRBD1. The CDR3 has 15 residues. Unmatched junction bases numbered 2, after V lost 6 bases and J lost 0 bases. Germline V gene sequence: CDR1 SQVTM, CDR2 ANQGSEA. The CDR3 region has the DNA TGCAGCGTGGGGGACAGGGGCTCTGGGGCCAACGTCCTGACTTTC. Amino acid sequence: CSVGDRGSGANVLTF.

This clone was found a few times. The V gene is TRBV4-3, the J gene TRBJ2-3; perhaps TRBD2 as D (7 bases). The CDR3 spans 14 residues. The V and J ends lost 3 bases and 4 bases respectively, with 11 bases between them. CDR1 is LGHNA, CDR2 YSLEER, per germline. CDR3 in DNA: TGCGCCAGCAGCCATCCGGGGGGCGCAGATACGCAGTATTTT. Amino acid sequence: CASSHPGGADTQYF.

This sequence joins TRBV29-1 and TRBJ2-7; no firm D call. V was clipped by 2 bases and J by 9 bases, with 11 bases between them. The germline CDR1 and CDR2 sequences are SQVTM and ANQGSEA. This CDR3 contains 11 residues. The CDR3 sequence is CSVERMAVQYF. CDR3 nucleotides: TGCAGCGTTGAAAGGATGGCAGTGCAGTACTTC.

As concerns this clone: Other DNA sequences within the sample encode an identical CDR3. V and J are TRBV29-1 and TRBJ2-3, with D tentatively TRBD1 (6 bases). This CDR3 spans 12 amino acids. The germline CDR1 and CDR2 sequences are SQVTM and ANQGSEA. The ends were cut back, 6 bases at V and 1 base at J, with 8 bases in the middle. CDR3 sequence (DNA): TGCAGCGTCAGGACAGGCACAGATACGCAGTATTTT. Amino acid sequence: CSVRTGTDTQYF.

This clone was found a few times. This sequence joins TRBV10-2 and TRBJ2-1; 8 bases are shared with TRBD2. This CDR3 comprises 14 residues. In germline, CDR1 is WSHSY, CDR2 SAAADI. V dropped 4 bases and J dropped 9; count of bases not matched to a gene: 8. CDR3: CASSAGGPVGEQFF. Written as DNA, the CDR3 is TGCGCCAGCAGTGCGGGGGGGCCAGTTGGTGAGCAGTTCTTC.

About this clone: Other DNA sequences within the sample encode an identical CDR3. The chain has TRBV20-1 and TRBJ2-5; D remains ambiguous. CDR3 length: 10 amino acids. Germline CDR1 and CDR2: DFQATT and SNEGSKA (reference sequence). The V gene lost 6 bases and the J gene lost 4 bases, with 6 bases spanning the gap. CDR3 amino acids: CSARRETQYF. CDR3 DNA sequence: TGCAGTGCCAGGCGAGAGACCCAGTACTTC.

V and J are TRBV30 and TRBJ1-4; 10 bases map to TRBD1. V shed 4 bases, J shed 13 bases, and the junction held 15 bases outside the gene matches. The germline CDR1 and CDR2 sequences are GTSNPN and SVGIG (reference sequence). This CDR3 has 15 residues. The CDR3 reads CAWNGRGTGENRLFF. The CDR3, as DNA: TGTGCCTGGAACGGCCGCGGGACAGGGGAAAATAGACTGTTTTTT. The full variable domain, in which reference TRBV30 and TRBJ1-4 provide the parts outside the CDR3, is SQTIHQWPATLVQPVGSPLSLECTVEGTSNPNLYWYRQAAGRGLQLLFYSVGIGQISSEVPQNLSASRPQDRQFILSSKKLLLSDSGFYLCAWNGRGTGENRLFFGSGTQLSVL.

CDR3 sequence: CASSYWSGETQYF. The CDR3 DNA sequence: TGTGCCAGCAGTTACTGGTCTGGGGAGACCCAGTACTTC. The chain carries TRBV6-6 and TRBJ2-5; D remains ambiguous. V was trimmed by 1 base and J by 5 bases, leaving 8 bases between them. CDR1 and CDR2 (germline): MNHNY, SVGAGI (reference sequence). This CDR3 has 13 amino acids.

This clone has a handful of counts. The chain employs TRBV27 and TRBJ1-2; no definite D call. Trimming took 5 bases from V and 8 from J, leaving 12 bases between them. CDR3 length equals 12 residues. Germline lookup yields CDR1 MNHEY and CDR2 SMNVEV (reference sequence). CDR3 sequence: CASSGELEGYTF. The CDR3 region has the DNA TGTGCCAGCAGTGGCGAACTTGAGGGCTACACCTTC.

This chain links TRBV5-1 with TRBJ2-1; either TRBD1 or TRBD2 may supply D (5 bases each). V lost 7 bases and J lost 5, with 16 bases in between. The length of the CDR3 is 14 residues. Germline V CDR1 and CDR2: SGHRS, YFSETQ. The CDR3 DNA is TGCGCCAGCTCGGCCGGGGTGGGGGACAATGAGCAGTTCTTC. Its translation: CASSAGVGDNEQFF.

This rearrangement joins TRBV5-1 to TRBJ2-3; D assignment may be TRBD1 or TRBD2 (5 bases each). The V gene's germline CDR1 is SGHRS and CDR2 YFSETQ. This CDR3 region has 16 residues. With 0 bases removed from V and 2 bases from J, the gap between germline ends came to 13 bases. The CDR3 region has the DNA TGCGCCAGCAGCTTGGAAGAGGGGATCTTCACAGATACGCAGTATTTT. Translating gives CASSLEEGIFTDTQYF.

V gene TRBV30 combines with J gene TRBJ1-6, with 9 bases aligning to TRBD1. The V gene's germline CDR1 is GTSNPN and CDR2 SVGIG (reference sequence). The CDR3 contains 13 residues. With V trimmed by 8 bases and J by 6 bases, 5 bases remained unmatched. The DNA of the CDR3 is TGTGCCCAACGGGACAGGGCTAATTCACCCCTCCACTTT. It encodes CAQRDRANSPLHF.

The table lists this clone with many counts. The rearrangement uses TRBV7-9 and TRBJ1-2; possibly TRBD1 for D (6 bases). This CDR3 has 17 residues. V dropped 5 bases and J dropped 4 bases, with 23 bases sitting between them. Germline lookup yields CDR1 SEHNR and CDR2 FQNEAQ (reference sequence). CDR3 nucleotides: TGTGCCAGCAGCCAGCAGGGGCGGACAGCTCCTTCCTATGGCTACACCTTC. This gives the protein CASSQQGRTAPSYGYTF.

V and J are TRBV7-2 and TRBJ2-2, with TRBD1 as a possible D gene (5 bases). Looked up from germline, CDR1 is SGHTA and CDR2 is FQGNSA. V was shortened by 1 base and J by 5 bases, with 17 bases between the two germline ends. The CDR3 length is 17 residues. The CDR3 sequence is CASSLGPQGRLTGELFF. The CDR3 DNA is TGTGCCAGCAGCTTAGGTCCGCAGGGAAGGTTGACCGGGGAGCTGTTTTTT.